A single sample gave rise to the 2 T cell receptor beta chains below, sequenced in a study of control samples from healthy donors and cancer patients. Sequencing was performed with immunoSEQ multiplex PCR; in TCRdb, only in-frame clones are kept and a portion is missing. The data contain 110,000 or so clones, more than 70% of them singletons. Material: blood. The receptors come from a man over 45 in good health.

J is TRBJ1-2 and V is TRBV7-8, with 9 bases matching TRBD1. The germline V gene encodes CDR1 SGHVS and CDR2 FQNEAQ. The CDR3 runs 16 residues. The V segment lost 5 bases and the J segment 4 bases; nucleotides outside the gene matches: 11. The CDR3: CASSPLKGQGIYGYTF. The CDR3 DNA reads as TGTGCCAGCAGCCCCCTTAAAGGACAGGGGATCTATGGCTACACCTTC.

This chain connects TRBV12-3 or TRBV12-4 to TRBJ1-1; a weak D match, TRBD1 (5 bases). CDR3 size: 13 residues. Trimming cost V 6 bases and J 0 bases, with 8 bases left between them. Here the CDR3 reads CASSRRVNTEAFF. In DNA form, the CDR3 reads TGTGCCAGCAGCCGCAGGGTGAACACTGAAGCTTTCTTT.